Described below is a single TCR beta chain sequence and its context. Antigen: not known. Germline CDR1 reads LNHDA; CDR2 reads SQIVND (reference sequence). Unmatched junction bases numbered 9, after V lost 11 bases and J lost 4 bases. The CDR3 is made up of 13 amino acids. The data were obtained in a study of T cells in Graves' hyperthyroidism and ophthalmopathy. There were TCR beta CDR3 regions amplified from RNA transcripts. The TCR CDR3 first-round RT-PCR relied on the HTBI primer set. TCRdb independently ran MiXCR on the multiplex PCR reads; one entry per CDR3 protein. This table has about 610,000 distinct CDR3 sequences, about 14% appearing once. Study-wide findings and caveats: Ophthalmopathy onset followed model prediction by a median about six months.

Subjects with ophthalmopathy showed a Clinical Activity Score no lower than 3, a NOSPECS grade no lower than 4, and a duration shorter than 3 months. Thyroid ultrasound, orbital computed tomography, clinical symptoms, and serum thyroxine and TRAb underpinned diagnoses. Sequencing used blood. The clonotype was recovered from a woman aged 40 to 50 with Graves' ophthalmopathy. This rearrangement joins TRBV19 to TRBJ2-5, with 8 bases matching TRBD2. CDR3 bases: TGTGCCTCCCAGCGGGAGTGGGGAGAGACCCAGTACTTC. This translates into CASQREWGETQYF.